A selection of T cell receptor beta chains follows, all from one sample in a study of Tregs in tolerant kidney transplant recipients. Their cognate antigens are unknown. Only in-frame clones appear in the TCRdb table, and some are missing; sequencing was by immunoSEQ multiplex PCR. The sample records around 1,400 clones, 35% to 50% being singletons. Sample: Tregs from blood grown in culture. These receptors were collected from a human donor in good health. The CDR3 runs from the conserved cysteine through the conserved F or W. A D gene is named only where the DNA matches it firmly. Expanded clones get a size class; other rows say once, few or many, or leave the size out.

TRBV7-2	TRBJ2-3	TRBD2	once	TGTGCCAGCAGCTTAACGGGACTAGCCGCAGATACGCAGTATTTT	CASSLTGLAADTQYF
TRBV18	TRBJ1-2	NA	few	TGTGCCAGCTCACCACAAGAGCTTGGAGGCTACACCTTC	CASSPQELGGYTF
TRBV27	TRBJ2-3	NA	few	TGTGCCAGCAGTTTTAGATCACGGTTGCGATCCACAGATACGCAGTATTTT	CASSFRSRLRSTDTQYF
TRBV23-1	TRBJ2-1	NA	NA	TGCGCCAGCAGTCCTAACCTACGACAGGGACTTTCCTACAATGAGCAGTTCTTC	CASSPNLRQGLSYNEQFF
TRBV7-9	TRBJ1-6	NA	few	TGTGCCAGCAGCTCCCAGGGCGTGGATAATTCACCCCTCCACTTT	CASSSQGVDNSPLHF
TRBV4-2	TRBJ2-7	NA	NA	TGTGCCAGCAGCCCCCAATCGCAGTCCTACGAGCAGTACTTC	CASSPQSQSYEQYF
TRBV7-6	TRBJ1-1	NA	NA	TGTGCCAGCAGCTACCAGACGGGGTTAGGGACTGAAGCTTTCTTT	CASSYQTGLGTEAFF
TRBV6-4	TRBJ1-3	NA	NA	TGTGCCAGCAGTCGGATCTCTGGAAACACCATATATTTT	CASSRISGNTIYF
TRBV19	TRBJ2-3	TRBD2	NA	TGTGCCAGTAGTTCCGGGGCGGGGGGGCCGGGGGATACGCAGTATTTT	CASSSGAGGPGDTQYF
TRBV6-6	TRBJ1-5	NA	medium-sized	TGTGCCAGCATGTTCAATCAGCCCCAGCATTTT	CASMFNQPQHF
TRBV9	TRBJ2-7	NA	few	TGTGCCAGCAGCCGATCAGGCACAAGGTCCTACGAGCAGTACTTC	CASSRSGTRSYEQYF
TRBV28	TRBJ1-2	NA	medium-sized	TGTGCCAGCACCCTCTCAGCGGGCAGGGGCTACACCTTC	CASTLSAGRGYTF
TRBV30	TRBJ1-2	TRBD1	few	TGTGCCTGGAGTAGGGACAGGGGTTATGGCTACACCTTC	CAWSRDRGYGYTF
TRBV11-1	TRBJ1-2	NA	NA	TGTGCCAGCAGTTATCCCGGGATCTATGGCTACACCTTC	CASSYPGIYGYTF
TRBV5-1	TRBJ1-5	TRBD1	NA	TGCGCCAGCAGCTTGGGGACAGGGACCAATCAGCCCCAGCATTTT	CASSLGTGTNQPQHF
TRBV7-9	TRBJ1-3	NA	medium-sized	TGTGCCAGCAGCTTAGGACAATTCCGAAACACCATATATTTT	CASSLGQFRNTIYF
TRBV29-1	TRBJ2-2	NA	hyperexpanded	TGCAGCGTTTTGCGCACCGGGGAGCTGTTTTTT	CSVLRTGELFF
TRBV25-1	TRBJ1-6	NA	large	TGTGCCAGCAGTGAACTGACTTCCTATAATTCACCCCTCCACTTT	CASSELTSYNSPLHF
TRBV19	TRBJ1-5	NA	NA	TGTGCCAGTAGTATCGGCTTTCAGGGCAATCAGCCCCAGCATTTT	CASSIGFQGNQPQHF
TRBV5-1	TRBJ2-7	TRBD1	medium-sized	TGCGCCAGCAGCCGAAACAGGGGTCCATACGAGCAGTACTTC	CASSRNRGPYEQYF
TRBV4-2	TRBJ2-7	NA	NA	TGTGCCAGCAGCCCCCAATCGCAGTCCTACGAGCAGTACTTC	CASSPQSQSYEQYF
TRBV10-3	TRBJ2-5	TRBD2	NA	TGTGCCAGCAGTTCCCCACGACTAGCGGTCCAAGAGACCCAGTACTTC	CASSSPRLAVQETQYF
TRBV7-6	TRBJ2-5	TRBD1	NA	TGTGCCAGCAGCTTAGTAAGAGGTACTAGGGACAGGGGTCAAGAGACCCAGTACTTC	CASSLVRGTRDRGQETQYF
TRBV5-4	TRBJ1-1	NA	few	TGTGCCAGCAGCTTCGATTTAAGGGGTAACACTGAAGCTTTCTTT	CASSFDLRGNTEAFF
TRBV7-2	TRBJ1-1	TRBD1	few	TGTGCCAGCAGCTCCCGACGGGGACAGGGGAACACTGAAGCTTTCTTT	CASSSRRGQGNTEAFF
TRBV11-2	TRBJ2-5	TRBD1	NA	TGTGCCAGCAGCTTAGAGGGACAGGGGTTAGAGACCCAGTACTTC	CASSLEGQGLETQYF
TRBV18	TRBJ1-5	NA	medium-sized	TGTGCCAGCTCACAGGGCAATAGCAATCAGCCCCAGCATTTT	CASSQGNSNQPQHF
TRBV27	TRBJ2-7	NA	NA	TGTGCCAGCAGCGTAGGTCCAGGGCGTAGTTACGAGCAGTACTTC	CASSVGPGRSYEQYF
TRBV5-5	TRBJ1-3	NA	NA	TGTGCCAGCAGCTTGACAGGGGGAAACACCATATATTTT	CASSLTGGNTIYF
TRBV6-4	TRBJ2-7	TRBD2	NA	TGTGCCAGCAGCAGACTAGCGGGACCCTACGAGCAGTACTTC	CASSRLAGPYEQYF
TRBV10-3	TRBJ1-2	NA	NA	TGTGCCATCAGTGATGGATCTACCAACTATGGCTACACCTTC	CAISDGSTNYGYTF
TRBV2	TRBJ1-5	NA	few	TGTGCCAGCAGTGACGGAGATAGCAATCAGCCCCAGCATTTT	CASSDGDSNQPQHF
TRBV7-2	TRBJ2-4	TRBD1	medium-sized	TGTGCCAGCAGCCGGACAGGCAAAAACATTCAGTACTTC	CASSRTGKNIQYF
TRBV11-1	TRBJ2-2	NA	NA	TGTGCCAGCAGCGTGACAGGGAACACCGGGGAGCTGTTTTTT	CASSVTGNTGELFF
TRBV27	TRBJ2-1	NA	NA	TGTGCCAGCAGGTCCCTCGGGGAGCGGGCCGGCTACAATGAGCAGTTCTTC	CASRSLGERAGYNEQFF
TRBV18	TRBJ2-7	TRBD1	NA	TGTGCCAGCTCAGCCATTCTGGGGACAGGATCCTACGAGCAGTACTTC	CASSAILGTGSYEQYF
TRBV6-6	TRBJ2-2	TRBD1	NA	TGTGCCATCAGGACAGGGACAGGCGTGGCCGGGGAGCTGTTTTTT	CAIRTGTGVAGELFF
TRBV7-2	TRBJ2-1	NA	NA	TGTGCCAGCAGCTTAGATGGGCGAAGGCCCAAGAATGAGCAGTTCTTC	CASSLDGRRPKNEQFF
TRBV5-5	TRBJ2-7	TRBD2	NA	TGTGCCAGCAGCGGACTAGCGGGGTTCGACGAGCAGTACTTC	CASSGLAGFDEQYF
TRBV6-5	TRBJ1-2	NA	large	TGTGCCAGCAGTAGGGGGTTTTATGGCTACACCTTC	CASSRGFYGYTF
TRBV11-2	TRBJ1-1	NA	large	TGTGCCAGCAGCTTATACGGCGTAGGACGCTATGAAGCTTTCTTT	CASSLYGVGRYEAFF
TRBV6-8	TRBJ1-2	NA	NA	TGTGCCAGCAGTTACTCCGGACAGATCTATGGCTACACCTTC	CASSYSGQIYGYTF
TRBV4-1	TRBJ2-1	TRBD2	hyperexpanded	TGCGCCAGCAGCCAAACCAGACTAGCGGGGGGGCCTTCTCGCAATGAGCAGTTCTTC	CASSQTRLAGGPSRNEQFF
TRBV6-5	TRBJ1-5	TRBD1	NA	TGTGCCAGCAGTCGTATTGCAGGGGGAAGTCAGCCCCAGCATTTT	CASSRIAGGSQPQHF
TRBV6-5	TRBJ2-3	NA	medium-sized	TGTGCCAGCAGGACGCCAGATACGCAGTATTTT	CASRTPDTQYF
TRBV10-3	TRBJ1-2	NA	large	TGTGCCATCAGTGATCAGGGATTCTCCTATGGCTACACCTTC	CAISDQGFSYGYTF
TRBV11-2	TRBJ2-7	NA	few	TGTGCCAGCAGCCCGATTTCCGGTTCCTACGAGCAGTACTTC	CASSPISGSYEQYF
TRBV7-2	TRBJ2-2	NA	medium-sized	TGTGCCAGCAGCCCAGGGCCGGCCGGGGAGCTGTTTTTT	CASSPGPAGELFF
TRBV6-5	TRBJ2-7	NA	large	TGTGCCAGCAGTTACGGGCACGAGCAGTACTTC	CASSYGHEQYF
TRBV5-1	TRBJ2-7	NA	NA	TGCGCCAGCAGCTTGGCCTTGTTGGGGTACGAGCAGTACTTC	CASSLALLGYEQYF
TRBV7-6	TRBJ2-5	NA	once	TGTGCCAGCAGCTTAGTGGGTCGTCCAGACTTC	CASSLVGRPDF
TRBV4-2	TRBJ1-3	TRBD1	NA	TGTGCCAGCAGCTTGACAGGGGGAAACACCATATATTTT	CASSLTGGNTIYF
TRBV7-2	TRBJ2-3	NA	NA	TGTGCCAGCAGCTTAGGCAGAGCAGATACGCAGTATTTT	CASSLGRADTQYF
TRBV18	TRBJ1-1	NA	NA	TGTGCCAGCTCATCACAACCGAACACTGAAGCTTTCTTT	CASSSQPNTEAFF